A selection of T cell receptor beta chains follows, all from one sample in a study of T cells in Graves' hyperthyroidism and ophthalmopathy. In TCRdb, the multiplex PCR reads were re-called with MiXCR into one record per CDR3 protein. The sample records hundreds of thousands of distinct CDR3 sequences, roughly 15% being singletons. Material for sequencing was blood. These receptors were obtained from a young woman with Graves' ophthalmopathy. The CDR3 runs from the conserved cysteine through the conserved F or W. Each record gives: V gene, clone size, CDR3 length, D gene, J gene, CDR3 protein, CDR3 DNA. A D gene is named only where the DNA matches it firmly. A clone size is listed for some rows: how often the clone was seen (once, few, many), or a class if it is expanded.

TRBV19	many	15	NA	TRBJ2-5	CASSPQGTGEETQYF	TGTGCCAGTAGCCCCCAGGGAACAGGAGAAGAGACCCAGTACTTC
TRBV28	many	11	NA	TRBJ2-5	CASGGRETQYF	TGTGCCAGCGGGGGGCGCGAGACCCAGTACTTC
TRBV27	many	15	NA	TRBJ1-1	CASSLGGRLNTEAFF	TGTGCCAGCAGTTTAGGCGGAAGGCTGAACACTGAAGCTTTCTTT
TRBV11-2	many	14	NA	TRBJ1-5	CASSPTDSNQPQHF	TGTGCCAGCAGCCCGACAGATAGCAATCAGCCCCAGCATTTT
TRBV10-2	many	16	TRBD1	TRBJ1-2	CASSDFSGTANYGYTF	TGCGCCAGCAGTGATTTTTCCGGGACAGCAAACTATGGCTACACCTTC
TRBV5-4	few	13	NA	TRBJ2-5	CASSLQGSETQYF	TGTGCCAGCAGCTTGCAAGGTTCAGAGACCCAGTACTTC
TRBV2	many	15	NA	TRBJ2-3	CASVGVTTRPDTQYF	TGTGCCAGCGTTGGAGTCACGACGCGGCCAGATACGCAGTATTTT
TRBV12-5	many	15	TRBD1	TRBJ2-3	CASGGTEPSTDTQYF	TGTGCTAGTGGGGGGACAGAACCCAGCACAGATACGCAGTATTTT
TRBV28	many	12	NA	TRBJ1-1	CASSLKNTEAFF	TGTGCCAGCAGTTTAAAGAACACTGAAGCTTTCTTT
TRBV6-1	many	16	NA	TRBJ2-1	CASSEVGRRMYNEQFF	TGTGCCAGCAGTGAGGTAGGGCGGCGGATGTACAATGAGCAGTTCTTC
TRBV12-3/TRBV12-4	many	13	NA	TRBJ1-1	CASSFSGNTEAFF	TGTGCCAGCAGTTTTTCGGGGAACACTGAAGCTTTCTTT
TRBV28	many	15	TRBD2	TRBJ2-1	CASSSRTSGAHEQFF	TGTGCCAGCAGTTCACGGACTAGCGGGGCTCATGAGCAGTTCTTC
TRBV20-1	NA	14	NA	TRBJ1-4	CSAATAATNEKLFF	TGCAGTGCTGCGACGGCCGCAACTAATGAAAAACTGTTTTTT
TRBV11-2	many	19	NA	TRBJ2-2	CASSPGRSLGQVNTGELFF	TGTGCCAGCAGCCCGGGGCGATCTCTTGGCCAGGTGAACACCGGGGAGCTGTTTTTT
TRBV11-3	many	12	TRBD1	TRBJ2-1	CASSLAQGERFF	TGTGCCAGCAGCTTAGCACAGGGGGAGAGATTCTTC
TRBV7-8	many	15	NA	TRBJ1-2	CASSFLRTDLTLATF	TGTGCCAGCAGCTTTCTTCGGACGGACCTTACCTTGGCCACCTTC
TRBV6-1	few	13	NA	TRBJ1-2	CASTVGGLRGYTF	TGTGCCAGCACCGTAGGAGGGTTACGGGGCTACACCTTC
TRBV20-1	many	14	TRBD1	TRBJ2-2	CSARGTGDTGELFF	TGCAGTGCTAGAGGGACAGGGGACACCGGGGAGCTGTTTTTT
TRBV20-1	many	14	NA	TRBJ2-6	CSARDLLGANVLTF	TGCAGTGCTAGAGATCTCCTTGGGGCCAACGTCCTGACTTTC
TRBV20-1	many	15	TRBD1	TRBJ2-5	CSARDSGGGQETQYF	TGCAGTGCTAGAGATTCAGGGGGCGGCCAAGAGACCCAGTACTTC
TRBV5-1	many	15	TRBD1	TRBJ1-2	CASSLGAGTGNGYTF	TGCGCCAGCAGCTTGGGGGCCGGGACAGGGAATGGCTACACCTTC
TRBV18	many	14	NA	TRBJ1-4	CASSPTGSNEKLFF	TGTGCCAGCTCACCGACAGGTTCTAATGAAAAACTGTTTTTT
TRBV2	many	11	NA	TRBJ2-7	CASGGPYEQYF	TGTGCCAGCGGGGGACCCTACGAGCAGTACTTC
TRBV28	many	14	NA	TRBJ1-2	CASSKSGSNYGYTF	TGTGCCAGCAGTAAATCAGGGAGTAACTATGGCTACACCTTC
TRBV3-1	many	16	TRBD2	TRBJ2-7	CASSQVMQRESTEQYF	TGTGCCAGCAGCCAAGTAATGCAGCGGGAGTCGACCGAGCAGTACTTC
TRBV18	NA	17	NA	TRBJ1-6	CASSQGPLSSYNSPLHF	TGTGCCAGCTCCCAGGGACCACTGAGCTCCTATAATTCACCCCTCCACTTT
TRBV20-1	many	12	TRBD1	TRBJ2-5	CSAGDREETQYF	TGCAGTGCTGGAGACAGGGAAGAGACCCAGTACTTC
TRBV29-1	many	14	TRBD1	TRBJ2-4	CSVEPRTGRNIQYF	TGCAGCGTTGAACCACGGACAGGGCGAAACATTCAGTACTTC
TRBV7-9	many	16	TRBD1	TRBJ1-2	CASRPTTKTGGDGYTF	TGTGCCAGCAGACCAACCACGAAGACAGGGGGCGACGGCTACACCTTC
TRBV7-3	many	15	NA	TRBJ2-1	CASSPWGLDYNEQFF	TGTGCCAGCAGCCCATGGGGACTTGACTACAATGAGCAGTTCTTC
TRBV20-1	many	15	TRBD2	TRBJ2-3	CSASASGWGTDTQYF	TGCAGTGCTAGCGCTAGCGGCTGGGGCACAGATACGCAGTATTTT
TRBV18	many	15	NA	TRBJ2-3	CASSPPLRGTDTQYF	TGTGCCAGCTCACCACCGTTGAGGGGGACAGATACGCAGTATTTT
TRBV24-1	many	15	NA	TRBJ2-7	CATSDSTPGISEQYF	TGTGCCACCAGTGATTCAACCCCAGGGATCAGCGAGCAGTACTTC
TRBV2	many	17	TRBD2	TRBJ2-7	CASSERVAGSVSYEQYF	TGTGCCAGCAGTGAGCGGGTAGCGGGATCGGTATCCTACGAGCAGTACTTC